Detailed here is one TCR beta chain. As yet, its antigen is unknown. The table came from immunoSEQ multiplex PCR; TCRdb's copy has only in-frame clones and leaves some out. The sample holds about 140,000 clones, more than 75% seen once. The data derive from a study of cytotoxic CD8 clonotypes in ibrutinib-treated CLL. Across the whole study: Included were 11 to 12 relapsed/refractory and some 15 treatment-naive patients, of whom approximately 18 were IGHV unmutated. An average of around 260,000 productive templates and approximately 91,000 productive rearrangements was obtained per sample. Broader study findings: Clonality was elevated at ibrutinib response and had returned toward baseline at progression.

The CDR3 has 16 amino acids. Germline CDR1 and CDR2: SGHNT and YYREEE (reference sequence). The trim removed 6 bases at V and 1 base at J, leaving 9 bases unmatched. The TCR beta libraries used approximately 2 micrograms of genomic DNA that came from cryopreserved PBMCs. The V call is TRBV5-4, the J call TRBJ2-5, with 10 nucleotides matching TRBD2. The TCR was taken from a human donor with chronic lymphocytic leukemia. The source was PBMCs, collected after 36 months of ibrutinib treatment. The CDR3 DNA is TGTGCCAGCATAGATCCGTTAGCGGGGGGCCAAGAGACCCAGTACTTC. It is translated as CASIDPLAGGQETQYF.